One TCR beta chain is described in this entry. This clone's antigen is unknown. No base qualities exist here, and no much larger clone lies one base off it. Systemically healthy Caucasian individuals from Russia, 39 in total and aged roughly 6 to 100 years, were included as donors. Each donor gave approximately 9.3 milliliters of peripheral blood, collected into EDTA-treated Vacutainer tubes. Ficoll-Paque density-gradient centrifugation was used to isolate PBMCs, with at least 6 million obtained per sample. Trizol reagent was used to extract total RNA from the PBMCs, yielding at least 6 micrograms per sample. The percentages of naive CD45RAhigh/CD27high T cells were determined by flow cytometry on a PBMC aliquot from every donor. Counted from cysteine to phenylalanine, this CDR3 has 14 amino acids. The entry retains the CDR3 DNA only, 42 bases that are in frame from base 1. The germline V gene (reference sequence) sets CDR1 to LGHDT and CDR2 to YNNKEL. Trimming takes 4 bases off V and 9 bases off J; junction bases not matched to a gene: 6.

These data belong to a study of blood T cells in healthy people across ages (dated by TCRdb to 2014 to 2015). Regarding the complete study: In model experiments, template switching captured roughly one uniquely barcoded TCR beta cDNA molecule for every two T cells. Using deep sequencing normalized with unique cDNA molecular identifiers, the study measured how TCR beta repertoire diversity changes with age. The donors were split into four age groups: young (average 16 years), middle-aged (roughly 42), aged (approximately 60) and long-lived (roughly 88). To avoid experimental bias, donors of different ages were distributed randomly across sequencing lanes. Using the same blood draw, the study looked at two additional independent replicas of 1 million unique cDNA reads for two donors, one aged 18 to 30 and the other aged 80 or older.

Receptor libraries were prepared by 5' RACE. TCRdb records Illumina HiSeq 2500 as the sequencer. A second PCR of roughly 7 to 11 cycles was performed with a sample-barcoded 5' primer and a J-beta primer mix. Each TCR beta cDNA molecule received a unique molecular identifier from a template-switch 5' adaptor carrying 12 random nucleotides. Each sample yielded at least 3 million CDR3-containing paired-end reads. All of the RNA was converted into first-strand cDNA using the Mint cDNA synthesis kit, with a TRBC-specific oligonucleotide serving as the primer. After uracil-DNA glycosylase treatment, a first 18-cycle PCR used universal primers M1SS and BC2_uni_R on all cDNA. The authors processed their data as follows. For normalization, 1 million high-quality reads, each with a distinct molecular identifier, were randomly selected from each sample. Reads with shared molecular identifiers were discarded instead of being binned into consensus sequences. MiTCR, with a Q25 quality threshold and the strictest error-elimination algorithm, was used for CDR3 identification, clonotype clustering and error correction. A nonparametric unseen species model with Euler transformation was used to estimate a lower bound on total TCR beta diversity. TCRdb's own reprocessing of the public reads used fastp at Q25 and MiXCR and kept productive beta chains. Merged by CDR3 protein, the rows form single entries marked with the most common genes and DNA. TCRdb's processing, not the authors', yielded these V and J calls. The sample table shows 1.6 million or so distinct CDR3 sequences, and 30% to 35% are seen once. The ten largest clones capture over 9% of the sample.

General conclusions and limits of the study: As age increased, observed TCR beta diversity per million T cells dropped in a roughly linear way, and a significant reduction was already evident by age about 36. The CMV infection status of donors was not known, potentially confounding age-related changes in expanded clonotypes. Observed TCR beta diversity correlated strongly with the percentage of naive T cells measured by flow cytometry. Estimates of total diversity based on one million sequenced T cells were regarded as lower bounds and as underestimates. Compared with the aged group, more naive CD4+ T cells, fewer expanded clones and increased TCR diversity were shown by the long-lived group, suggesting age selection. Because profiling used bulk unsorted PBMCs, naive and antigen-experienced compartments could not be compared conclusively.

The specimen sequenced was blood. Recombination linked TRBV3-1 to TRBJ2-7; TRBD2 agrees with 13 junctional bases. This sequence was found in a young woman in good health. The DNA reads TGTGCCAGCAGCCCAGGACTAGCGGGAGTGGGGCAGTACTTC. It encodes CASSPGLAGVGQYF.